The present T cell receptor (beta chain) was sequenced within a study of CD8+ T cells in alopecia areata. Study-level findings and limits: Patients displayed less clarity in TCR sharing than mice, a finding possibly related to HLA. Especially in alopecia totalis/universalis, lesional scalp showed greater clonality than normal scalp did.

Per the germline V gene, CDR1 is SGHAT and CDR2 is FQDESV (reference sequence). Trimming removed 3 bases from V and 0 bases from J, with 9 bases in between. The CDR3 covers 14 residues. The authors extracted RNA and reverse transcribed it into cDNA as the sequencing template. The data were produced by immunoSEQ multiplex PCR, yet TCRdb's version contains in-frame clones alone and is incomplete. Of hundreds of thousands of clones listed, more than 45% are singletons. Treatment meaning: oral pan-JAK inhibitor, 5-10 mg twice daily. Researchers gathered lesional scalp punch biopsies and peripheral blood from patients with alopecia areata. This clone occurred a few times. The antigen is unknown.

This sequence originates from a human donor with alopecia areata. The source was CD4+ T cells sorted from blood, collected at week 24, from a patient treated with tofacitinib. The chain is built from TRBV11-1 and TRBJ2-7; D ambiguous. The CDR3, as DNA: TGTGCCAGCAGCTTTTACGGCAGCTCCTACGAGCAGTACTTC. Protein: CASSFYGSSYEQYF.